These 32 T cell receptor beta chains came from one sample sequenced in a study of T-cell memory formation after mild COVID-19. TCRdb processed the 5' RACE reads anew with MiXCR; each CDR3 protein has one entry. The data hold 55,000 to 80,000 distinct CDR3 sequences, with about a tenth observed a single time. Sequencing was performed on PBMCs or a T cell subset sorted from them (not recorded which). The receptors shown here come from a man aged 18 to 30 who had mild COVID-19 (a few samples of this study predate the infection). Cell type and time point are not known.

This clonotype was observed a handful of times. The chain uses TRBV5-1 and TRBJ2-5; the D gene is possibly TRBD2 (6 bases). Germline loops: CDR1 SGHRS, CDR2 YFSETQ. The V gene lost 3 bases and the J gene lost 5 bases, with 20 bases spanning the gap. The CDR3 runs 16 residues. CDR3 residues: CASSWTGSTTRETQYF. CDR3 DNA sequence: TGCGCCAGCAGCTGGACCGGGAGCACCACCCGGGAGACCCAGTACTTC.

In this sample, this clonotype turned up a few times. The V gene is TRBV5-1, the J gene TRBJ2-3; TRBD1 might be the D (6 bases). CDR1 is SGHRS, CDR2 YFSETQ, per germline. The CDR3 runs to 15 residues. V was cut by 4 bases and J by 0 bases, with 12 bases left in between. CDR3 amino acids: CASSQGPGSTDTQYF. The CDR3 DNA sequence: TGCGCCAGCAGCCAGGGGCCAGGGAGCACAGATACGCAGTATTTT.

The chain is built from TRBV7-8 and TRBJ1-2; TRBD1 matches at 7 bases. Per germline, CDR1 SGHVS and CDR2 FQNEAQ. The trim removed 3 bases at V and 0 bases at J, leaving 1 base unmatched. CDR3 size: 14 residues. The CDR3 coding sequence is TGTGCCAGCAGCTTGGGACAGACTAACTATGGCTACACCTTC. Translated, it gives CASSLGQTNYGYTF.

The chain uses TRBV4-3 and TRBJ2-3, with 9 bases matching TRBD2. V lost 0 bases, J lost 1 base, and 8 bases stayed unmatched. The germline V gene encodes CDR1 LGHNA and CDR2 YSLEER. There are 18 residues in the CDR3. The CDR3 nucleotides read TGCGCCAGCAGCCAAGACGGGGCTAAGCGGGGGGGCACAGATACGCAGTATTTT. This sequence encodes CASSQDGAKRGGTDTQYF.

The V call is TRBV5-1, the J call TRBJ2-2; D call uncertain. The CDR3 is 13 residues long. Per germline, CDR1 SGHRS and CDR2 YFSETQ. The V and J ends lost 2 bases and 5 bases respectively, with 7 bases between them. In DNA form, the CDR3 reads TGCGCCAGCAGCTTCGACCCGACCGGGGAGCTGTTTTTT. This translates into CASSFDPTGELFF.

The chain joins TRBV5-6 to TRBJ1-5; 8 bases align to TRBD1. The V and J ends lost 1 base and 5 bases, in that order; junction bases with no gene match: 2. CDR3 length: 14 amino acids. The germline CDR1 and CDR2 sequences are SGHDT and YYEEEE. CDR3 protein: CASSLSGGDQPQHF. CDR3 coding DNA: TGTGCCAGCAGCTTGTCAGGGGGCGATCAGCCCCAGCATTTT.

This clonotype was seen a handful of times. This chain connects TRBV5-1 to TRBJ2-1, with 10 bases that match TRBD2. Per germline, CDR1 SGHRS and CDR2 YFSETQ. V lost 4 bases and J lost 3; bases outside the gene matches: 10. The CDR3 length is 17 residues. The CDR3 spells CASSPRLAGEDYNEQFF. Here the CDR3 DNA reads TGCGCCAGCAGCCCCCGGCTAGCGGGGGAGGACTACAATGAGCAGTTCTTC.

CDR3 residues: CASSLGSGMRTDTQYF. Here the CDR3 DNA reads TGTGCCAGCAGCTTAGGATCGGGGATGAGGACAGATACGCAGTATTTT. The rearrangement joins TRBV7-9 to TRBJ2-3; perhaps TRBD2 as D (5 bases). Deletions cut 1 base from V and 3 bases from J, with 14 bases between. Germline CDR1 SEHNR, CDR2 FQNEAQ (reference sequence). This CDR3 region has 16 residues.

CDR3 protein: CASSPGGRETQYF. CDR3 nucleotides: TGTGCCAGCAGTCCGGGGGGCCGAGAGACCCAGTACTTC. The gene calls are TRBV12-3 or TRBV12-4 and TRBJ2-5, with D tentatively TRBD2 (7 bases). V was clipped by 5 bases and J by 4 bases, with 11 bases between them. The CDR3 extends over 13 amino acids.

This clonotype was recorded many times. The chain combines TRBV20-1 with TRBJ2-2, with D hard to call. This CDR3 region has 13 residues. V shed 3 bases and J shed 1 base, with 6 bases lying between them. CDR1 is DFQATT, CDR2 SNEGSKA, per germline (reference sequence). DNA of the CDR3: TGCAGTGCTAGGGACGGGAACACCGGGGAGCTGTTTTTT. It is translated as CSARDGNTGELFF.

The V call is TRBV18, the J call TRBJ2-5; 7 bases agree with TRBD1. V shed 3 bases, J shed 4 bases, and the junction held 8 bases outside the gene matches. There are 15 residues in the CDR3. The germline gives CDR1 KGHSH, CDR2 LQKENI. The CDR3, as DNA: TGTGCCAGCTCACCCTCGACAGGGCGCCGAGAGACCCAGTACTTC. Its translation is CASSPSTGRRETQYF.

V and J are TRBV4-2 and TRBJ1-6, with a possible D match to TRBD1 (5 bases). CDR3 size: 17 residues. In germline, CDR1 is LGHNA, CDR2 YNFKEQ. V shed 1 base and J shed 9 bases, with 19 bases lying between them. CDR3 bases: TGTGCCAGCAGCCAAGCCGGCGGGGGGGAGGGCGGTTCACCCCTCCACTTT. This translates into CASSQAGGGEGGSPLHF.

This clonotype was picked up many times. V gene TRBV11-2 combines with J gene TRBJ2-7, with a possible D match to TRBD2 (5 bases). V gave up 1 base and J gave up 2 bases, with 12 bases separating them. The germline CDR1 and CDR2 sequences are SGHAT and FQNNGV. The CDR3 is 15 residues long. The CDR3 here is CASSLVSGSAYEQYV. CDR3 in DNA: TGTGCCAGCAGCTTAGTCTCGGGATCGGCCTACGAGCAGTACGTC.

This chain uses TRBV20-1 with TRBJ2-3; TRBD2 matches at 10 bases. V shed 6 bases and J 0 bases; nucleotides not matched to a gene: 6. The germline CDR1 and CDR2 sequences are DFQATT and SNEGSKA (reference sequence). The CDR3 covers 15 residues. CDR3 nucleotides: TGCAGTGCATACCGGACTAGCGGAAGCACAGATACGCAGTATTTT. Encoded protein: CSAYRTSGSTDTQYF.

This clonotype was detected many times. The chain recombines TRBV4-3 with TRBJ2-5; 9 positions agree with TRBD1. V gave up 1 base and J gave up 3 bases; unmatched junction bases: 6. Per germline, CDR1 LGHNA and CDR2 YSLEER. The CDR3 consists of 16 residues. CDR3 residues: CASSQGQGGLKETQYF. The CDR3 DNA follows: TGCGCCAGCAGCCAAGGACAGGGGGGCCTTAAAGAGACCCAGTACTTC.

Only a few counts were recorded for this clonotype. The rearrangement joins TRBV6-5 to TRBJ2-3; D tentatively reads TRBD1 or TRBD2 (5 bases each). V was pared by 6 bases and J by 5 bases, with 18 bases between. Germline V gene data show CDR1 as MNHEY and CDR2 as SVGAGI. The CDR3 loop spans 15 amino acids. The CDR3 DNA reads as TGTGCCAGCAGGAGACTGACCGGGGCCGGAGATACGCAGTATTTT. This codes for CASRRLTGAGDTQYF.

This clonotype was seen ten or more times. V usage is TRBV20-1 and J usage is TRBJ2-3, with TRBD2 identical over 7 bases. This CDR3 spans 14 amino acids. After removal of 5 bases from V and 1 base from J, the junction contained 6 bases not matched to a gene. Germline CDR1 is DFQATT and CDR2 is SNEGSKA (reference sequence). CDR3 sequence reads: CSAFAAGGTDTQYF. CDR3 sequence (DNA): TGCAGTGCTTTCGCTGCGGGGGGCACAGATACGCAGTATTTT.

The CDR3 sequence: CASSQQGRSSYNEQFF. In DNA form, the CDR3 reads TGTGCCAGCAGTCAGCAAGGACGGAGCTCCTACAATGAGCAGTTCTTC. The rearrangement joins TRBV19 to TRBJ2-1; the D is unclear. The V end lost 9 bases, the J end lost 0 bases, and 18 bases lay between the germline ends. The CDR3 is made up of 16 amino acids. Per germline, CDR1 LNHDA and CDR2 SQIVND (reference sequence).

This clonotype came up a few times. The rearrangement links TRBV5-1 to TRBJ1-5; D ambiguous. Germline-derived CDR1 and CDR2 are SGHRS and YFSETQ. V lost 0 bases, J lost 6 bases, and 7 bases lay in between. This CDR3 has 13 amino acids. The CDR3 protein is CASSLEAGQPQHF. The CDR3, as DNA: TGCGCCAGCAGCTTGGAGGCGGGTCAGCCCCAGCATTTT.

The rearrangement joins TRBV5-1 to TRBJ2-1; D is possibly TRBD2 (6 bases). From germline, CDR1 is SGHRS and CDR2 YFSETQ. CDR3 length equals 16 residues. V shed 6 bases and J shed 0 bases, with 16 bases lying between them. CDR3 residues: CASTKMTGDSYNEQFF. CDR3 coding DNA: TGCGCCAGCACCAAAATGACGGGGGACTCCTACAATGAGCAGTTCTTC. Drawing the rest from reference TRBV5-1 and TRBJ2-1, the complete variable domain is KAGVTQTPRYLIKTRGQQVTLSCSPISGHRSVSWYQQTPGQGLQFLFEYFSETQRNKGNFPGRFSGRQFSNSRSEMNVSTLELGDSALYLCASTKMTGDSYNEQFFGPGTRLTVL.

The CDR3 coding sequence is TGTGCCAGCAACCCGGGCCCGGCAGACACTGAAGCTTTCTTT. Translated, it gives CASNPGPADTEAFF. The gene calls are TRBV9 and TRBJ1-1; no clear D gene. Deletions cut 6 bases from V and 3 bases from J, with 15 bases between. This CDR3 is 14 amino acids long. Germline V lookup: CDR1 SGDLS, CDR2 YYNGEE.

The V call is TRBV5-1, the J call TRBJ1-1; D is unclear. Germline CDR1 reads SGHRS; CDR2 reads YFSETQ. This CDR3 contains 14 residues. V was cut by 2 bases and J by 1 base, with 9 bases left in between. DNA of the CDR3: TGCGCCAGCAGCTTTAGGCACGGGAACACTGAAGCTTTCTTT. Translation gives CASSFRHGNTEAFF.

This clonotype appeared many times. J is TRBJ2-2 and V is TRBV5-1; a weak D match, TRBD1 (6 bases). Germline V gene data show CDR1 as SGHRS and CDR2 as YFSETQ. Trimming cost V 1 base and J 2 bases, with 9 bases left between them. The CDR3 is 15 amino acids. The CDR3: CASSLTGPNTGELFF. The CDR3 DNA follows: TGCGCCAGCAGCTTGACAGGGCCAAACACCGGGGAGCTGTTTTTT.

By sample share, this clonotype is medium-sized. The chain is built from TRBV13 and TRBJ2-3; D not resolved. The CDR3 contains 12 residues. V lost 1 base and J 4 bases, leaving 3 bases between the germline ends. Germline V gene data show CDR1 as PRHDT and CDR2 as FYEKMQ (reference sequence). CDR3 nucleotides: TGTGCCAGCAGCTTAGACGCAGATACGCAGTATTTT. Protein: CASSLDADTQYF.

The chain carries TRBV4-3 and TRBJ1-2, with TRBD1 matching over 7 bases. CDR1 is LGHNA and CDR2 is YSLEER in the germline V gene. The V and J ends lost 4 bases and 9 bases, in that order; junction bases with no gene match: 2. The CDR3 has 11 residues. In DNA form, the CDR3 reads TGCGCCAGCAGCCGACAGGGCAGCTACACCTTC. Its protein is CASSRQGSYTF.

This clonotype was seen more than once but under ten times. In nucleotides, the CDR3 is TGTGCCAGCAGTTACGGGGGGATTGGCGGGGAGCTGTTTTTT. This encodes CASSYGGIGGELFF. J is TRBJ2-2 and V is TRBV6-6, with D possibly TRBD2 on 6 matching bases. Per germline, CDR1 MNHNY and CDR2 SVGAGI (reference sequence). The CDR3 loop spans 14 amino acids. Trimming cost V 2 bases and J 7 bases, with 11 bases left between them.

This clonotype appeared a few times. The chain combines TRBV7-9 with TRBJ2-7; 10 bases fit TRBD2. Trimming took 4 bases from V and 0 from J; bases not matched to a gene: 6. CDR1 is SEHNR and CDR2 is FQNEAQ in the germline V gene (reference sequence). The CDR3 sequence is 16 residues long. CDR3: CASSSLAGVYSYEQYV. The CDR3 DNA is TGTGCCAGCAGCTCCCTAGCGGGGGTATACTCCTACGAGCAGTACGTC.

This clonotype was seen at least ten times. This chain joins TRBV6-2 or TRBV6-3 and TRBJ2-5; D might be TRBD2 (6 bases). From germline, CDR1 is MNHEY and CDR2 SVGEGT. There are 14 residues in the CDR3. The V gene lost 9 bases and the J gene lost 1 base, with 15 bases spanning the gap. The CDR3 region is CASRPRGLQETQYF. CDR3 bases: TGTGCCAGTCGCCCGCGGGGACTCCAAGAGACCCAGTACTTC.

This clonotype was counted at least ten times. The chain joins TRBV7-2 to TRBJ2-1, with a tentative D call TRBD2 (6 bases). V shed 2 bases and J shed 12 bases, with 11 bases lying between them. The CDR3 spans 12 residues. Germline V gives CDR1 SGHTA, CDR2 FQGNSA. CDR3 in amino acids: CASSLPGLGQFF. CDR3 bases: TGTGCCAGCAGCTTACCGGGACTTGGGCAGTTCTTC. Drawing the rest from reference TRBV7-2 and TRBJ2-1, the complete variable domain is GAGVSQSPSNKVTEKGKDVELRCDPISGHTALYWYRQSLGQGLEFLIYFQGNSAPDKSGLPSDRFSAERTGGSVSTLTIQRTQQEDSAVYLCASSLPGLGQFFGPGTRLTVL.

The chain links TRBV20-1 to TRBJ2-6; D gene uncertain. This CDR3 has 14 amino acids. V lost 3 bases to trimming and J lost 2 bases, with 8 bases between them. The germline gives CDR1 DFQATT, CDR2 SNEGSKA (reference sequence). CDR3 protein: CSARSEPGANVLTF. Here the CDR3 DNA reads TGCAGTGCTAGGAGTGAGCCTGGGGCCAACGTCCTGACTTTC.

The J gene is TRBJ2-7, the V gene TRBV4-2, with D possibly matching TRBD2 (7 bases). V was shortened by 1 base and J by 4 bases, with 17 bases between the two germline ends. There are 16 residues in the CDR3. Germline CDR1 reads LGHNA; CDR2 reads YNFKEQ. As DNA, the CDR3 is TGTGCCAGCAGCCAAGTTGGGGGGGGACAATCGTACGAGCAGTACTTC. Protein: CASSQVGGGQSYEQYF.

This clonotype was seen a few times. This chain links TRBV6-2 or TRBV6-3 with TRBJ2-7; perhaps TRBD1 as D (6 bases). This CDR3 region has 12 residues. Trimming shortened V by 8 bases and J by 3 bases, and 11 bases separated the two germline ends. Germline V gene data show CDR1 as MNHEY and CDR2 as SVGEGT. CDR3 region: CASGDTLYEQYV. CDR3 sequence (DNA): TGTGCCAGCGGGGACACCCTCTACGAGCAGTACGTC.